The rows below give T cell receptor beta chains drawn from one sample of a study of T cell repertoires in ileal Crohn's disease. Libraries were prepared by immunoSEQ multiplex PCR; TCRdb keeps only in-frame clonotypes and omits some of them. The sample carries some 4,600 clones, roughly 74% recorded once. The source material was ileal tissue. The receptors originated from an adult with Crohn's disease. CDR3s leave out the opening cysteine and the closing phenylalanine or tryptophan.

v_gene	j_gene	CDR3aa
TRBV2	TRBJ1-5	ASSVNRQDNQPQH
TRBV27	TRBJ2-2	ASSLFGQGAGELF
TRBV11-2	TRBJ2-7	ASSSTTGLTYEQY
TRBV19	TRBJ2-7	ASSMGSYYEQY
TRBV4-2	TRBJ2-5	ASSQAREETQY
TRBV30	TRBJ1-4	ASYHEKLF
TRBV20-1	TRBJ2-3	SAPAGGAQY
TRBV5-4	TRBJ1-6	ASSWIGQGMKESPLH
TRBV20-1	TRBJ2-5	SASKQGAQY
TRBV5-1	TRBJ1-2	ASSLDRVGYGYT
TRBV11-2	TRBJ1-1	ASSPFRGNTEAF
TRBV5-8	TRBJ1-2	ASSQKGGQGVIDGYT
TRBV5-1	TRBJ2-4	ASSLVDRKSTNIQY
TRBV6-5	TRBJ2-1	ASSYSGTEGKMGQF
TRBV10-2	TRBJ2-3	ASNAQGIDTQY
TRBV5-8	TRBJ2-3	ASSLAAGSSTKDTQY
TRBV25-1	TRBJ2-7	ASSDLQVYEQY
TRBV29-1	TRBJ2-6	SVEPFKQGAVSGANVLT
TRBV9	TRBJ2-3	ASSARGLAVTDTQY
TRBV6-1	TRBJ1-2	ASSEASGQGSLDT
TRBV5-1	TRBJ1-2	ASSFRAPLDGYT
TRBV29-1	TRBJ2-3	SVEDRERVSTDTQY
TRBV7-9	TRBJ1-1	ASSQGGHNTEAF
TRBV6-6	TRBJ1-2	ASSQNRVGGYT
TRBV6-1	TRBJ1-2	ASSPANYGYT
TRBV28	TRBJ1-2	ASLSGKVNGYT
TRBV14	TRBJ2-5	ASSQDRSGTQY
TRBV19	TRBJ2-1	ASSRVAITLYNEQF
TRBV7-7	TRBJ2-2	ASSLAAGATGELF
TRBV27	TRBJ2-1	ASSLSPSGSGEQF
TRBV28	TRBJ2-5	ASTTGWEETQY
TRBV7-8	TRBJ2-4	ASSSGSKNIQY
TRBV5-4	TRBJ2-1	ASSSGQGNYNEQF
TRBV10-3	TRBJ2-2	ATHPGGSTGELF
TRBV30	TRBJ1-1	AWSVRQLRTEAF
TRBV29-1	TRBJ1-1	SVTAPPMRAEAF
TRBV5-1	TRBJ2-1	ASSPTGHINNEQF
TRBV25-1	TRBJ2-7	ASSETVAGGLYEQY
TRBV10-3	TRBJ2-3	AIRIQSEGGIIDTQY
TRBV18	TRBJ2-7	ASSPWTGGATSTYEQY
TRBV5-6	TRBJ2-3	ASRTKSITGADTQY
TRBV9	TRBJ2-5	ASSRLAYSGETQY
TRBV23-1	TRBJ1-3	ASRMTGGYTIY
TRBV5-1	TRBJ1-1	ASSDGGDTEAF
TRBV5-1	TRBJ1-1	ASRSGALGNTEAF
TRBV14	TRBJ2-1	ASSLLGLAGDEQF
TRBV7-8	TRBJ2-3	ASSLARKLTSTDTQY
TRBV6-5	TRBJ1-2	ASSTNRGRGGYT
TRBV6-1	TRBJ2-7	ASSEAGPSSSYEQY